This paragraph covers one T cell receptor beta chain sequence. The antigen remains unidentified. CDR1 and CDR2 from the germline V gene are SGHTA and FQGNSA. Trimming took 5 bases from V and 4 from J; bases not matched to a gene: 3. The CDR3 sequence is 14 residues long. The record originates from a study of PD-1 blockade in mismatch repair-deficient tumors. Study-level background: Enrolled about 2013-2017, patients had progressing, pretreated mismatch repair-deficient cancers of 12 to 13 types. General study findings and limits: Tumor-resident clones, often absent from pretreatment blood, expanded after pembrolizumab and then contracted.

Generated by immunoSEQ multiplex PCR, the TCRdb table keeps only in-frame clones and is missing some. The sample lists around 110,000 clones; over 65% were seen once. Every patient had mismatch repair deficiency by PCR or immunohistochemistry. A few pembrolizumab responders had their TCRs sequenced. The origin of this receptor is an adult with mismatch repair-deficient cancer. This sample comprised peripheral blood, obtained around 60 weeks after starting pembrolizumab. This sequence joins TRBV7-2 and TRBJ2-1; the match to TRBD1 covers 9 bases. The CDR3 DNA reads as TGTGCCAGCAGCCCCGGACAGGGGTACAATGAGCAGTTCTTC. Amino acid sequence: CASSPGQGYNEQFF.